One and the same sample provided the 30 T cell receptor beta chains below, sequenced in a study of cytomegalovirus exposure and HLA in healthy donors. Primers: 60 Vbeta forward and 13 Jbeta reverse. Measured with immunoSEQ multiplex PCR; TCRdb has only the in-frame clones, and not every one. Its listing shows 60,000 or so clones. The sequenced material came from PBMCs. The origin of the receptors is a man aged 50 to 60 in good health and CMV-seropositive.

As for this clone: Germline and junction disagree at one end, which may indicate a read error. Here the CDR3 DNA reads TGCGCCAGCAGCCAGGCGGACAGGGGGACGCTGAACACTGAAGATTTCTTT. Translating gives CASSQADRGTLNTEDFF. The chain carries TRBV4-1 and TRBJ1-1; 10 nucleotides align to TRBD1. This CDR3 has 17 amino acids. From germline, CDR1 is MGHRA and CDR2 YSYEKL.

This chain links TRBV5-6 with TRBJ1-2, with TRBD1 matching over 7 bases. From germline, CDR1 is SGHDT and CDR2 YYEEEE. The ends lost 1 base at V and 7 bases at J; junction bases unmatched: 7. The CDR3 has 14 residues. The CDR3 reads CASSLRAGGLGYTF. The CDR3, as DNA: TGTGCCAGCAGCTTGCGGGCAGGGGGTCTTGGCTACACCTTC.

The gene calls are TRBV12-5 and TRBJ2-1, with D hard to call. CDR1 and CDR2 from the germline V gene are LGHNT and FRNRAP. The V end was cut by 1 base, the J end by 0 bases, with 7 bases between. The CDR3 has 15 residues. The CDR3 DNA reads TGTGCTAGTGGTTTGGGCGCCCGCTCCTACAATGAGCAGTTCTTC. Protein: CASGLGARSYNEQFF.

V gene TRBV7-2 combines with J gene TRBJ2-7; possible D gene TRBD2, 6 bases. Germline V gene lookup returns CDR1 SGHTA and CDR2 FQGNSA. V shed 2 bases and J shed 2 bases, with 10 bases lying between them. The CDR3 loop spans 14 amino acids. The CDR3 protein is CASSLPGVAYEQYF. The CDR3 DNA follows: TGTGCCAGCAGCTTACCGGGAGTCGCCTACGAGCAGTACTTC.

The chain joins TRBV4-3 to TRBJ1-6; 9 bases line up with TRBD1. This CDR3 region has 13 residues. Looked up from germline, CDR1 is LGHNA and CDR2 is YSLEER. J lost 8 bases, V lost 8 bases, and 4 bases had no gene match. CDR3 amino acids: CASQDRGDSPLHF. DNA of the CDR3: TGCGCCAGCCAGGACAGGGGAGATTCACCCCTCCACTTT.

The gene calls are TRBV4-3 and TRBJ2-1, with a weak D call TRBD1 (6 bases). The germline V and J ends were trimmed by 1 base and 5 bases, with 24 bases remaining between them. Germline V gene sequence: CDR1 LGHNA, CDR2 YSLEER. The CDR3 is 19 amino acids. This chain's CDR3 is CASSQGRGLGTPMDNEQFF. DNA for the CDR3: TGCGCCAGCAGCCAAGGCAGGGGTTTAGGGACGCCCATGGACAATGAGCAGTTCTTC.

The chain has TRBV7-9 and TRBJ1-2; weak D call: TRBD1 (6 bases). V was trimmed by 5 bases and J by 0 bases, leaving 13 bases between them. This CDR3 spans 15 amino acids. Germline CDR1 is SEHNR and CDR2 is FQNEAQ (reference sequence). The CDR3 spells CASSPPGQPNYGYTF. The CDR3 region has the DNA TGTGCCAGCAGCCCACCGGGACAACCTAACTATGGCTACACCTTC.

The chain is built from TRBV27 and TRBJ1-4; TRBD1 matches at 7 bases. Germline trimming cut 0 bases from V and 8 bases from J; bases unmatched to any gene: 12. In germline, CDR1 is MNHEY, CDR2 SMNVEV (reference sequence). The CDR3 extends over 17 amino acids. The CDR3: CASSLSLDRPGGEKLFF. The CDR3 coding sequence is TGTGCCAGCAGTTTATCGTTGGACAGGCCGGGAGGGGAAAAACTGTTTTTT.

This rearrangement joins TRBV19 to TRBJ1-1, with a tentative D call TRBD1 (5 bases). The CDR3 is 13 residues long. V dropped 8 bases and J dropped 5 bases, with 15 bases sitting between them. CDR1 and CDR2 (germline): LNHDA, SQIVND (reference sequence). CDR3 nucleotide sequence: TGTGCCAGTGACGACAGTCGAAGGACTGAAGCTTTCTTT. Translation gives CASDDSRRTEAFF.

CDR3 amino acids: CASSQTGQGETQYF. CDR3 nucleotide sequence: TGTGCCAGCAGCCAGACAGGGCAGGGAGAGACCCAGTACTTC. The chain is built from TRBV5-4 and TRBJ2-5, with 7 positions matching TRBD1. Unmatched junction bases numbered 7, after V lost 4 bases and J lost 4 bases. Germline V gives CDR1 SGHNT, CDR2 YYREEE (reference sequence). The CDR3 contains 14 residues.

The CDR3 nucleotides read TGTGCCACCGGACCAGGGGGAGGAAACTCCTACGAGCAGTACTTC. It yields the protein CATGPGGGNSYEQYF. The J gene is TRBJ2-7, the V gene TRBV15; TRBD1 is a possible D gene (7 bases). The CDR3 is made up of 15 amino acids. Germline assignment: CDR1 LNHNV and CDR2 YYDKDF (reference sequence). V lost 8 bases and J 0 bases, leaving 17 bases between the germline ends.

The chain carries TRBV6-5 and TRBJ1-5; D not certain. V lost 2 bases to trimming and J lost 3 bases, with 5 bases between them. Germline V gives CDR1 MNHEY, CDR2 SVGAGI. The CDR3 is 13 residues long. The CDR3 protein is CASSYGPNQPQHF. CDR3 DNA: TGTGCCAGCAGTTACGGGCCCAATCAGCCCCAGCATTTT.

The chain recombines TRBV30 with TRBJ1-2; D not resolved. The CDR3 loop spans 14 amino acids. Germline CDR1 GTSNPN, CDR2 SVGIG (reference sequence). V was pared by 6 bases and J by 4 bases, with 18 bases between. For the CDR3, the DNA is TGTGCCTGCCTGCTTGGGCAGTCCCTCTATGGCTACACCTTC. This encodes CACLLGQSLYGYTF.

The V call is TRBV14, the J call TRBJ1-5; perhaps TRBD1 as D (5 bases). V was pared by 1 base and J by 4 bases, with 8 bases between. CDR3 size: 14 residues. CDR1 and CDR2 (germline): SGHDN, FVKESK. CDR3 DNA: TGTGCCAGCAGCCAAGGGGGCGAGAATCAGCCCCAGCATTTT. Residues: CASSQGGENQPQHF.

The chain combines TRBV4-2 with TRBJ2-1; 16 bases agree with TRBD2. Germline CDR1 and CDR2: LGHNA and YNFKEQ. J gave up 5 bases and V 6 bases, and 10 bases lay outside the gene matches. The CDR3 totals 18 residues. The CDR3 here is CASSGTSGGAVTDNEQFF. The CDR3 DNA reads TGTGCCAGCAGTGGGACTAGCGGGGGGGCAGTCACCGACAATGAGCAGTTCTTC.

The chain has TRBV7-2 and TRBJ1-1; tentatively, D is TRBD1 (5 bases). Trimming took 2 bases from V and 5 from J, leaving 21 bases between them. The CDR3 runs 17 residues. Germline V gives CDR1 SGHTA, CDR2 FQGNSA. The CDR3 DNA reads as TGTGCCAGCAGCTTACCTGGGGGAGGGTATAAAGGTACTGAAGCTTTCTTT. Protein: CASSLPGGGYKGTEAFF.

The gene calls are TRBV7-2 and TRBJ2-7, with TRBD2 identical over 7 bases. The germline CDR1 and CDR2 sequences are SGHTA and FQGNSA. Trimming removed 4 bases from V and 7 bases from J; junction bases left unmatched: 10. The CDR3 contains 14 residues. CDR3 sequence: CASSSGLDPTEQYF. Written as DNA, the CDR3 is TGTGCCAGCAGCTCCGGACTAGATCCTACGGAGCAGTACTTC.

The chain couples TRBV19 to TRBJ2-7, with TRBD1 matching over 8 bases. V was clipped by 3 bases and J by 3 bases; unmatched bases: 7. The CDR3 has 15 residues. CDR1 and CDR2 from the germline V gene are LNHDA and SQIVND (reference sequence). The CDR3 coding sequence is TGTGCCAGTAGTATCACCGTGACAGGGGACTACGAGCAGTACTTC. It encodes CASSITVTGDYEQYF.

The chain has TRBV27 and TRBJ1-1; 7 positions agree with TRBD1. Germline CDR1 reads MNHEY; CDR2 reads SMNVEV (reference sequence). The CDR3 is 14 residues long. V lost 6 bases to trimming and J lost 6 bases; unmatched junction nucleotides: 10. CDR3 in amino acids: CASRLRDRGSEAFF. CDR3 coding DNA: TGTGCCAGCAGACTCCGGGACAGAGGGTCTGAAGCTTTCTTT.

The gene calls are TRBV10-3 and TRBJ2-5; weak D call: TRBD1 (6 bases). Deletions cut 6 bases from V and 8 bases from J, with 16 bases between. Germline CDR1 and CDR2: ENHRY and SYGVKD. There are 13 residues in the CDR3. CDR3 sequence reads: CAISHDKQGTQYF. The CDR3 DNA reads TGTGCCATCAGCCACGATAAACAGGGCACCCAGTACTTC.

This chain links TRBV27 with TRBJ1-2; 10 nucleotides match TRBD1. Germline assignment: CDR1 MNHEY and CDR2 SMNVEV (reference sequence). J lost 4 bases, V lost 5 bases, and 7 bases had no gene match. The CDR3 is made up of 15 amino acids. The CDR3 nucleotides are TGTGCCAGCAGTCCGACAGGGGGCCCCCCCTATGGCTACACCTTC. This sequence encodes CASSPTGGPPYGYTF.

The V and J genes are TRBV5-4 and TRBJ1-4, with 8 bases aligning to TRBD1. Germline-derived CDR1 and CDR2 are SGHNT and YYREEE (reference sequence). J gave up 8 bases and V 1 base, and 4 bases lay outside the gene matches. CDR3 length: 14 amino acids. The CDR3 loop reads CASSLTGGGEKLFF. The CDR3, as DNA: TGTGCCAGCAGCTTGACAGGGGGAGGGGAAAAACTGTTTTTT.

The CDR3: CASRSVPQGSNTEAFF. In DNA, the CDR3 is TGTGCCAGTAGGTCAGTACCCCAGGGGTCGAACACTGAAGCTTTCTTT. This chain uses TRBV19 with TRBJ1-1, with D possibly being TRBD1 (6 bases). The V gene's germline CDR1 is LNHDA and CDR2 SQIVND (reference sequence). The CDR3 consists of 16 residues. V gave up 6 bases and J gave up 1 base, with 18 bases separating them.

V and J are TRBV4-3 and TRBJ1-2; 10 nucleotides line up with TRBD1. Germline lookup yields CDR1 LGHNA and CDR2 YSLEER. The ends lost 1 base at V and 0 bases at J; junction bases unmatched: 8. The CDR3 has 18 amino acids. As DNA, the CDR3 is TGCGCCAGCAGCCAAGCATTGGGGGGGACAGGGGCTAACTATGGCTACACCTTC. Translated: CASSQALGGTGANYGYTF.

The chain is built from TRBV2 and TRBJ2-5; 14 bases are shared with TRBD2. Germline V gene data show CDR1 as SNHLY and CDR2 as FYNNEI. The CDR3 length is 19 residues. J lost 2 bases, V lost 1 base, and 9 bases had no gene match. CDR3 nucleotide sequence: TGTGCCAGCAGTGAAGGTCGGGGACTAGCGGGAGTAGTGCAAGAGACCCAGTACTTC. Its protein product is CASSEGRGLAGVVQETQYF.

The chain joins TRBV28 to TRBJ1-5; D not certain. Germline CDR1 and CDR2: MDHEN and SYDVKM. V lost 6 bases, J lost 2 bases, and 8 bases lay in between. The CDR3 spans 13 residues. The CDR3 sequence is CASRREGNQPQHF. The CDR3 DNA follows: TGTGCCAGCAGGAGGGAGGGCAATCAGCCCCAGCATTTT.

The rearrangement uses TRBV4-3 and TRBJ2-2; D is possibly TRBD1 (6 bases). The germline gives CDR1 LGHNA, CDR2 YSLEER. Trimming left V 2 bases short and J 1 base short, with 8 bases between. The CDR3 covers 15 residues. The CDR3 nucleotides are TGCGCCAGCAGCCAACACAGGGTGAACACCGGGGAGCTGTTTTTT. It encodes CASSQHRVNTGELFF.

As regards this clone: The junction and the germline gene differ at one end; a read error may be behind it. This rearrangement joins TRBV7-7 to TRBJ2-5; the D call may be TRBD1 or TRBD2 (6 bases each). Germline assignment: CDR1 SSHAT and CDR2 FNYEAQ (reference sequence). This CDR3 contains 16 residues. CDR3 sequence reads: CASSLGRTVAQETQYF. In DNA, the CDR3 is TGTGCTAGCAGCTTAGGGAGGACAGTAGCCCAAGAGACCCAGTACTTC.

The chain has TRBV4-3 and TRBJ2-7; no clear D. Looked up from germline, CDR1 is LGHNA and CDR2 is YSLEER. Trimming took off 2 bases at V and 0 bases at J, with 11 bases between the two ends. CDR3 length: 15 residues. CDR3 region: CASSQQDRSSYEQYF. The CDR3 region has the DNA TGCGCCAGCAGCCAACAAGACCGGAGCTCCTACGAGCAGTACTTC.

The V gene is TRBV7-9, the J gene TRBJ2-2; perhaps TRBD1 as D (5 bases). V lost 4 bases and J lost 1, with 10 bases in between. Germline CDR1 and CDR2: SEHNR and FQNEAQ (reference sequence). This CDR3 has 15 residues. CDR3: CASSSSTVNTGELFF. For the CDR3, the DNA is TGTGCCAGCAGCTCCTCGACAGTGAACACCGGGGAGCTGTTTTTT.